These 26 T cell receptor beta chains share one sample of origin, sequenced in a study of breast tumors, draining lymph nodes, adjacent tissues. TCRdb passed the multiplex PCR reads through MiXCR, listing each CDR3 protein once. This repertoire shows about 170,000 distinct CDR3 sequences, 33% found once; its top ten account for around 4%. Breast cancer patients provided tissue from their axillary draining lymph nodes. Sequenced sample: axillary lymph node tissue. The receptors here all came from a female donor with breast cancer. Some clones in this sample may be carry-over from other donors' samples.

Regarding this clonotype: This may be a read error: a much more frequent sequence differs by one nucleotide. The chain links TRBV6-1 to TRBJ2-1, with TRBD2 matching over 13 bases. Per the germline V gene, CDR1 is MNHNS and CDR2 is SASEGT. This CDR3 has 14 amino acids. CDR3 sequence (DNA): TGTGTCAGCAGGAGACTAGCGGGGGGTTATGAGCAGTTCTTC. This gives the protein CVSRRLAGGYEQFF.

In its sample, this clonotype was seen many times. V and J are TRBV7-2 and TRBJ1-4; D is perhaps TRBD1 (6 bases). V lost 5 bases and J lost 4, with 14 bases in between. The CDR3 loop spans 15 amino acids. The germline CDR1 and CDR2 sequences are SGHTA and FQGNSA. In DNA, the CDR3 is TGTGCCAGCAGCCACCCGGGACAAAGTAATGAAAAACTGTTTTTT. Its protein is CASSHPGQSNEKLFF.

This clonotype was recorded a few times. This could be a read error, since a much larger clone is one nucleotide away. The chain has TRBV5-6 and TRBJ1-5, with D unclear. Germline CDR1 and CDR2: SGHDT and YYEEEE. This CDR3 spans 14 amino acids. V was trimmed by 3 bases and J by 5 bases, leaving 12 bases between them. Written as DNA, the CDR3 is TGTGCCAGCAGCTGGGGATACGGGGATCAGCCCCAGCATTTT. This sequence encodes CASSWGYGDQPQHF.

The chain joins TRBV20-1 to TRBJ1-1; D unresolved. CDR1 and CDR2 from the germline V gene are DFQATT and SNEGSKA (reference sequence). V lost 6 bases to trimming and J lost 4 bases, with 12 bases between them. The CDR3 length is 12 residues. CDR3 DNA sequence: TGCAGTGCCGTACCGGGTTTCACTGAAGCTTTCTTT. Its protein is CSAVPGFTEAFF.

Many counts were recorded for this clonotype. The V call is TRBV9, the J call TRBJ1-6; no clear D gene. Germline V gene data show CDR1 as SGDLS and CDR2 as YYNGEE. The V end was cut by 0 bases, the J end by 2 bases, with 12 bases between. This CDR3 spans 17 amino acids. This CDR3 reads CASSVDPQPTYNSPLHF. CDR3 bases: TGTGCCAGCAGCGTAGATCCCCAGCCTACCTATAATTCACCCCTCCACTTT.

The J gene is TRBJ1-6, the V gene TRBV5-1; no reliable D call. The germline CDR1 and CDR2 sequences are SGHRS and YFSETQ. V was trimmed by 1 base and J by 10 bases, leaving 18 bases between them. CDR3 size: 16 residues. The CDR3 sequence: CASSLRNSGEQSPLHF. The CDR3 nucleotides are TGCGCCAGCAGCTTGCGAAACAGCGGGGAGCAGTCACCCCTCCACTTT.

Of note for this clonotype: This may be a read error, as it is one base from a much larger clone. V is TRBV12-3 or TRBV12-4 and J is TRBJ2-1; D may match TRBD1 or TRBD2 (6 bases each). This CDR3 region has 14 residues. V was clipped by 6 bases and J by 5 bases, with 14 bases between them. The CDR3 nucleotides read TGTGCCAGCAGACCATTGGGGGGCGACAATGAGCAGTTCTTC. Amino acids: CASRPLGGDNEQFF.

At least ten counts were recorded for this clonotype. The chain is built from TRBV20-1 and TRBJ2-7, with TRBD2 as a possible D gene (5 bases). The CDR3 loop spans 12 amino acids. Germline V CDR1 and CDR2: DFQATT, SNEGSKA (reference sequence). The V and J ends lost 3 bases and 6 bases respectively, with 12 bases between them. CDR3 sequence reads: CSARGSRGEQYF. The CDR3 bases are TGCAGTGCTAGGGGGAGTCGGGGCGAGCAGTACTTC.

The chain combines TRBV20-1 with TRBJ2-3, with 11 nucleotides matching TRBD2. CDR1 and CDR2 (germline): DFQATT, SNEGSKA (reference sequence). With 5 bases clipped from V and 1 base from J, the junction kept 17 bases outside the gene matches. CDR3 length equals 19 residues. Here the CDR3 DNA reads TGCAGTGCTGAAGCCCTTGGGATAAAGGGACTAGCGGGCACAGATACGCAGTATTTT. Translation gives CSAEALGIKGLAGTDTQYF.

About this clonotype: An end of the junction differs from the germline gene, which may be a read error. The rearrangement links TRBV2 to TRBJ2-5; 10 nucleotides align to TRBD1. The CDR3 is 17 residues long. Germline-derived CDR1 and CDR2 are SNHLY and FYNNEI. Here the CDR3 DNA reads TGTGCCAGCAGTCCGGGACAGGGGACTTCGTACCAAGAGACCCCGTACTTC. The encoded protein is CASSPGQGTSYQETPYF.

This clonotype was recorded at least ten times. The rearrangement uses TRBV30 and TRBJ1-6, with TRBD1 matching over 7 bases. The CDR3 has 15 residues. CDR1 and CDR2 (germline): GTSNPN, SVGIG (reference sequence). The V segment lost 0 bases and the J segment 7 bases; nucleotides outside the gene matches: 6. The CDR3, as DNA: TGTGCCTGGAGTGTTCAGACAGGGACGAATTCACCCCTCCACTTT. It specifies CAWSVQTGTNSPLHF.

This clonotype turned up a few times. A read error may be the cause here, since a much bigger clone is one base away. The CDR3 region is CATSTGGNYGHTF. CDR3 DNA sequence: TGCGCCACCTCGACAGGGGGCAACTATGGCCACACCTTC. The rearrangement joins TRBV5-1 to TRBJ1-2, with 10 bases matching TRBD1. The germline V gene has CDR1 SGHRS and CDR2 YFSETQ. This CDR3 is built from 13 residues.

In this sample, this clonotype turned up many times. The V and J genes are TRBV29-1 and TRBJ2-2; D is ambiguous. The ends were cut back, 7 bases at V and 1 base at J, with 7 bases in the middle. This CDR3 is 12 amino acids long. The V gene's germline CDR1 is SQVTM and CDR2 ANQGSEA. In nucleotides, the CDR3 is TGCAGCGGGACCGAGAACACCGGGGAGCTGTTTTTT. Its translation: CSGTENTGELFF.

Here the CDR3 DNA reads TGTGCCAGCAGTGGCAGGGGAAATGAAAAACTGTTTTTT. The encoded protein is CASSGRGNEKLFF. The chain employs TRBV25-1 and TRBJ1-4; D may be TRBD1 (6 bases). V was shortened by 4 bases and J by 5 bases, with 8 bases between the two germline ends. CDR3 length: 13 residues. The germline V gene encodes CDR1 MGHDK and CDR2 SYGVNS.

This clonotype was found many times. The J gene is TRBJ2-7, the V gene TRBV27; TRBD1 might be the D (5 bases). The V end lost 5 bases, the J end lost 1 base, and 9 bases lay between the germline ends. Germline assignment: CDR1 MNHEY and CDR2 SMNVEV (reference sequence). The CDR3 runs 13 residues. The CDR3 bases are TGTGCCAGCAGTCTTCGACAGTCCTACGAGCAGTACTTC. The encoded protein is CASSLRQSYEQYF.

There are many counts of this clonotype. The chain combines TRBV15 with TRBJ1-1; no definite D call. V was pared by 4 bases and J by 3 bases, with 6 bases between. This CDR3 comprises 12 residues. Germline CDR1 and CDR2: LNHNV and YYDKDF (reference sequence). Here the CDR3 DNA reads TGTGCCACCAGCACCGTTGACACTGAAGCTTTCTTT. This codes for CATSTVDTEAFF.

This clonotype was counted many times. The DNA of the CDR3 is TGCAGTGCTAGAGATCCGCAGGGCGGCGAGCAGTACTTC. This codes for CSARDPQGGEQYF. The J gene is TRBJ2-7, the V gene TRBV20-1; tentative D call: TRBD1 (5 bases). Per germline, CDR1 DFQATT and CDR2 SNEGSKA (reference sequence). Trimming took 0 bases from V and 6 from J, leaving 12 bases between them. The CDR3 has 13 amino acids.

There are a few counts of this clonotype. The chain couples TRBV9 to TRBJ2-6, with a weak D call TRBD2 (5 bases). The CDR3 has 15 residues. Germline-derived CDR1 and CDR2 are SGDLS and YYNGEE. V was trimmed by 0 bases and J by 4 bases, leaving 8 bases between them. The CDR3 protein is CASSVVSSGANVLTF. The CDR3 DNA follows: TGTGCCAGCAGCGTAGTGTCTAGCGGGGCCAACGTCCTGACTTTC. Together with reference TRBV9 and TRBJ2-6, the CDR3 gives the full variable domain: DSGVTQTPKHLITATGQRVTLRCSPRSGDLSVYWYQQSLDQGLQFLIQYYNGEERAKGNILERFSAQQFPDLHSELNLSSLELGDSALYFCASSVVSSGANVLTFGAGSRLTVL.

This clonotype was seen at least ten times. V gene TRBV7-9 combines with J gene TRBJ2-5; TRBD2 matches at 14 bases. Trimming cost V 0 bases and J 5 bases; bases outside gene matches: 14. From germline, CDR1 is SEHNR and CDR2 FQNEAQ (reference sequence). The CDR3 contains 20 residues. CDR3 loop: CASSLAGYRTSGGPLETQYF. The CDR3 nucleotides read TGTGCCAGCAGCTTAGCGGGGTACCGGACTAGCGGGGGGCCCTTGGAGACCCAGTACTTC.

The J gene is TRBJ1-1, the V gene TRBV7-8; D remains unclear. This CDR3 has 15 residues. CDR1 and CDR2 from the germline V gene are SGHVS and FQNEAQ. V gave up 5 bases and J gave up 1 base, with 14 bases separating them. The CDR3 DNA is TGTGCCAGCAGCGCCCGGCGATTCGAGAACACTGAAGCTTTCTTT. It yields the protein CASSARRFENTEAFF.

This clonotype was seen at least ten times. This chain joins TRBV6-1 and TRBJ1-5, with D possibly being TRBD1 (6 bases). Germline V gene data show CDR1 as MNHNS and CDR2 as SASEGT. The CDR3 extends over 14 amino acids. Trimming took 6 bases from V and 5 from J, leaving 14 bases between them. The CDR3 loop is CASSFNPGDQPQHF. DNA of the CDR3: TGTGCCAGCAGCTTCAACCCAGGGGATCAGCCCCAGCATTTT.

This sequence joins TRBV28 and TRBJ2-7, with D perhaps being TRBD1 or TRBD2 (5 bases each). Trimming left V 5 bases short and J 3 bases short, with 17 bases between. Germline V gene sequence: CDR1 MDHEN, CDR2 SYDVKM. This CDR3 contains 15 residues. The CDR3 here is CASSAPGTLGYEQYF. CDR3 in DNA: TGTGCCAGCAGTGCCCCCGGGACCCTCGGCTACGAGCAGTACTTC.

Comment on this clonotype: This may arise from a read error, as a much more abundant clone is one base away. V is TRBV6-5 and J is TRBJ2-7; 10 bases fit TRBD2. The J segment lost 1 base and the V segment lost 7 bases, leaving 7 bases of the junction unmatched. The CDR3 length is 15 residues. CDR1 and CDR2 from the germline V gene are MNHEY and SVGAGI. DNA for the CDR3: TGTGCCAGCAACTGGGGACTAGCGAGTTCCTACGAGCAGTACTTC. This sequence encodes CASNWGLASSYEQYF.

This clonotype was detected only a few times. This chain links TRBV28 with TRBJ1-2, with 8 bases matching TRBD1. Germline V gene sequence: CDR1 MDHEN, CDR2 SYDVKM. Trimming took 5 bases from V and 0 from J; bases not matched to a gene: 5. This CDR3 contains 15 residues. The CDR3, as DNA: TGTGCCAGCAGTCCTCCGGGACAGGCTAACTATGGCTACACCTTC. Amino acid sequence: CASSPPGQANYGYTF.

Turning to this clonotype: A much larger clone lies a single base off, so this may be a read error. V gene TRBV5-6 combines with J gene TRBJ1-5; D gene unclear. Between the trimmed V and J ends, which lost 2 bases and 3 bases, there was a span of 18 bases. The length of the CDR3 is 17 residues. Germline assignment: CDR1 SGHDT and CDR2 YYEEEE. The DNA for the CDR3 is TGTGCCAGCAGCTTTATGACCACCGGGCAGCTCAATCAGCCCCAGCATTTT. Residues: CASSFMTTGQLNQPQHF. Variable domain in full (rest from reference TRBV5-6 and TRBJ1-5): DAGVTQSPTHLIKTRGQQVTLRCSPKSGHDTVSWYQQALGQGPQFIFQYYEEEERQRGNFPDRFSGHQFPNYSSELNVNALLLGDSALYLCASSFMTTGQLNQPQHFGDGTRLSIL.

The rearrangement joins TRBV6-4 to TRBJ2-6; D possibly corresponds to TRBD2 (6 bases). Germline V gene data show CDR1 as MRHNA and CDR2 as SNTAGT. V was cut by 0 bases and J by 4 bases, with 13 bases left in between. This CDR3 region has 17 residues. Here the CDR3 DNA reads TGTGCCAGCAGTGACTCGACCAAAAGCGGGGGGGCCAACGTCCTGACTTTC. It specifies CASSDSTKSGGANVLTF.